This TCR beta chain derives from a study of PD-L1 blockade in urothelial cancer. Across the whole study: Median T cell yield from blood was roughly 140,000. General study findings and limits: When pretreatment blood TCR clonality was below the median, it predicted better survival.

This clone has only one observation. As yet, its antigen is unknown. V gave up 3 bases and J gave up 5 bases; unmatched junction bases: 5. Germline V gene sequence: CDR1 SEHNR, CDR2 FQNEAQ (reference sequence). The CDR3 covers 15 residues. Measured with immunoSEQ multiplex PCR; TCRdb has only the in-frame clones, and not every one. The sample consists of around 120,000 clones, around 85% of them appearing once. The TCR comes from a man aged 45-65 years with urothelial cancer. Sequencing used PBMCs, obtained around atezolizumab (anti-PD-L1) treatment. The rearrangement uses TRBV7-9 and TRBJ2-4; 9 bases fit TRBD1. CDR3 in DNA: TGTGCCAGCAGCTTTGCAGGACAGGGGCAAAACATTCAGTACTTC. Residues: CASSFAGQGQNIQYF.